This TCR beta chain was observed in a study of spatial heterogeneity in lung cancer. TCRdb reprocessed the 5' RACE reads with MiXCR, giving one entry per CDR3 protein. This sample has 8,500 to 13,000 distinct CDR3 sequences; about 13% occur once, and the top ten carry approximately 38%. Study observations and caveats: Higher tumor mutation counts went along with higher counts of expanded intratumoral alpha and beta TCRs.

Germline V gene sequence: CDR1 SGHRS, CDR2 YFSETQ. Between the trimmed V and J ends, which lost 0 bases and 6 bases, there was a span of 5 bases. The CDR3 is 12 residues long. This clonotype was observed many times. Its antigen remains unidentified. Time point defined: sample taken at primary tumor resection. This rearrangement joins TRBV5-1 to TRBJ2-3; D unclear. This clonotype originated in a male donor with early-stage non-small cell lung cancer. The sequencing here drew on lung tumor tissue, taken at surgery. In nucleotides, the CDR3 is TGCGCCAGCAGCTTGGACGAGGATACGCAGTATTTT. This sequence encodes CASSLDEDTQYF.